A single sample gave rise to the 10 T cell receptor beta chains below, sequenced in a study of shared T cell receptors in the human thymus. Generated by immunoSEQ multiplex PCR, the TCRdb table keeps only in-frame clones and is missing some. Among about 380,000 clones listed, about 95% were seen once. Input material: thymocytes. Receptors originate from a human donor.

CDR3 nucleotide sequence: TGTGCCAGCAGCTTGGCCTTACTAGCGGGAGCCTCCTACAATGAGCAGTTCTTC. The encoded protein is CASSLALLAGASYNEQFF. This rearrangement joins TRBV5-6 to TRBJ2-1; TRBD2 matches at 11 bases. The CDR3 has 18 residues. V lost 0 bases to trimming and J lost 0 bases; unmatched junction nucleotides: 5. Germline V gives CDR1 SGHDT, CDR2 YYEEEE.

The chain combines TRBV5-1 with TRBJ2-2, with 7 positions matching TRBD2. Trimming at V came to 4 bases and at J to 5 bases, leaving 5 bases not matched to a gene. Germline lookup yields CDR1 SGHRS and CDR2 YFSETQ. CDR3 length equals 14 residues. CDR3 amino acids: CASSPAGVTGELFF. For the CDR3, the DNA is TGCGCCAGCAGCCCCGCGGGGGTAACCGGGGAGCTGTTTTTT.

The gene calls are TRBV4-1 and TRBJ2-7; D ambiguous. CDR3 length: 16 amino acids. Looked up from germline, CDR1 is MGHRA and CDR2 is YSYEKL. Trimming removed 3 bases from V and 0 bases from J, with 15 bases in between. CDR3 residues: CASSHGRWSGSYEQYF. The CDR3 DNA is TGCGCCAGCAGCCATGGAAGGTGGTCGGGCTCCTACGAGCAGTACTTC.

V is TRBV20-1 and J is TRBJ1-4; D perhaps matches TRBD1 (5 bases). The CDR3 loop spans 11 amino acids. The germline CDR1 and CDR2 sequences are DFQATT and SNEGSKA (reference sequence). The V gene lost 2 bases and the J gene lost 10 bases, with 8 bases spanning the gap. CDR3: CSARQGGKLFF. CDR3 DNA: TGCAGTGCTAGACAGGGAGGAAAACTGTTTTTT.

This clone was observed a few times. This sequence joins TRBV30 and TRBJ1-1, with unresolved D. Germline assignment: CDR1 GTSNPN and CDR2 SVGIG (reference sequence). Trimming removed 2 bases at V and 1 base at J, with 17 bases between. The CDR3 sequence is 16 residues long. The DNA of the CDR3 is TGTGCCTGGAGTCCACCCTTCACTTGGGAGAACACTGAAGCTTTCTTT. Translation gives CAWSPPFTWENTEAFF.

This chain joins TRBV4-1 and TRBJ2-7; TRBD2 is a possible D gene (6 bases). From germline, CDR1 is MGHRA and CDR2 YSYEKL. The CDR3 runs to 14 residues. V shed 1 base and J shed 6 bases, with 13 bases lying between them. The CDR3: CASSQVWRGREQYF. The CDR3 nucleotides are TGCGCCAGCAGCCAAGTTTGGCGGGGTCGCGAGCAGTACTTC.

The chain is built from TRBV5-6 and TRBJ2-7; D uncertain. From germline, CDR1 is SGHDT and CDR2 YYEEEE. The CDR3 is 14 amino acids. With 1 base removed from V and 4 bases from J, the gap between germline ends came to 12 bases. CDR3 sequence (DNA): TGTGCCAGCAGCTTGCGGTGGGTTCGGTACGAGCAGTACTTC. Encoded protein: CASSLRWVRYEQYF.

The CDR3, as DNA: TGTGCCAGCAGTTCGTCCCGGACAGGGCAGAACTATGGCTACACCTTC. It translates to CASSSSRTGQNYGYTF. V and J are TRBV6-5 and TRBJ1-2; 8 bases map to TRBD1. The junction had 9 bases not matched to a gene; V was cut back by 4 bases and J by 2 bases. CDR1 is MNHEY, CDR2 SVGAGI, per germline. This CDR3 spans 16 amino acids.

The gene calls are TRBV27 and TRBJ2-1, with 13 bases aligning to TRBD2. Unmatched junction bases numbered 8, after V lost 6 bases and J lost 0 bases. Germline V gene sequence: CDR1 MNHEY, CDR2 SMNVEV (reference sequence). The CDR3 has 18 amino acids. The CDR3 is CASSLGLAGVSSYNEQFF. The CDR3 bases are TGTGCCAGCAGCCTCGGACTAGCGGGAGTAAGCTCCTACAATGAGCAGTTCTTC.

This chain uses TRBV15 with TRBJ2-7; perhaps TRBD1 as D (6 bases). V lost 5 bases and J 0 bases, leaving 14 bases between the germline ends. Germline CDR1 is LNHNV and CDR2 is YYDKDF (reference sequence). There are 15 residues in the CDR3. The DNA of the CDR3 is TGTGCCACCAGCGGGGGACACCTTATCTCCTACGAGCAGTACTTC. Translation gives CATSGGHLISYEQYF.